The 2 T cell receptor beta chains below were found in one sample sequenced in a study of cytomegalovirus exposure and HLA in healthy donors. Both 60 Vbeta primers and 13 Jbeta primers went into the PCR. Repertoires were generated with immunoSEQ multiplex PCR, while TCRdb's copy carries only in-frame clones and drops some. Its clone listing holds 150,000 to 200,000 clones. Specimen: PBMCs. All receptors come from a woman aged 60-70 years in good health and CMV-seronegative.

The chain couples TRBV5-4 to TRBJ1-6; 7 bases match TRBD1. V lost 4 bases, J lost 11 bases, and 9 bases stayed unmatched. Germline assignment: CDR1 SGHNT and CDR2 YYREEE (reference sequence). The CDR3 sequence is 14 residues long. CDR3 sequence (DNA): TGTGCCAGCAGCCTTGACAGGGTCGATCCACCCCTCCACTTT. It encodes CASSLDRVDPPLHF.

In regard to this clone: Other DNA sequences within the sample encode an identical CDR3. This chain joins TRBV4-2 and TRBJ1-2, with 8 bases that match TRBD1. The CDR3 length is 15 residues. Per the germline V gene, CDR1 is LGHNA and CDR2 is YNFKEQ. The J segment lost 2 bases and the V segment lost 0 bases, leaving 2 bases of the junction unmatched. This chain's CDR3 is CASSQEQGDNYGYTF. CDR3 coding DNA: TGTGCCAGCAGCCAAGAACAGGGGGACAACTATGGCTACACCTTC.